The present T cell receptor (beta chain) was sequenced within a study of cytomegalovirus exposure and HLA in healthy donors. Despite likely unrecorded immune exposures, the donors were nominally healthy at the time of sampling. This clone was counted only a few times. The PCR ran on 60 Vbeta and 13 Jbeta primers. Authors' analysis steps: Roughly 11 million of the 80 million or so unique TCR beta chains counted in a later analysis were shared. Method: immunoSEQ multiplex PCR; TCRdb's copy keeps in-frame clones and lacks some. Clone size and the V and J calls come from that table; the DNA yielded D and trimming. Of 150,000 to 200,000 clones in the sample, around 80% were seen once. J was trimmed by 5 bases and V by 4 bases; bases with no gene match: 3. The CDR3 contains 13 residues. CDR1 is MGHRA and CDR2 is YSYEKL in the germline V gene.

V is TRBV4-1 and J is TRBJ2-5; 8 nucleotides align to TRBD2. The clonotype was recovered from a man aged 18 to 30 in good health and CMV-seropositive. Sequenced input: PBMCs. The CDR3 DNA is TGCGCCAGCAGCCCTCGGGAGGGTGAGACCCAGTACTTC. It specifies CASSPREGETQYF.